These 5 T cell receptor beta chains were all obtained from the same sample, sequenced in a study of T cell responses to AZD1222 COVID-19 vaccine. Profiled with immunoSEQ multiplex PCR; TCRdb holds only in-frame clones, not every one. The profile shows about 140,000 clones, 90% to 95% of them singletons. Sequencing was performed on peripheral blood, taken on day 0 of MenACWY control vaccination. The receptors here all came from an adult in good health.

The chain links TRBV4-1 to TRBJ1-6, with no clear D. The CDR3 spans 18 residues. The V and J ends lost 0 bases and 3 bases respectively, with 15 bases between them. Germline-derived CDR1 and CDR2 are MGHRA and YSYEKL. The CDR3 reads CASSQESPRRHYNSPLHF. The CDR3 region has the DNA TGCGCCAGCAGCCAAGAATCCCCCCGCAGGCACTATAATTCACCCCTCCACTTT.

This rearrangement joins TRBV5-6 to TRBJ2-2; 8 nucleotides line up with TRBD2. The CDR3 extends over 16 amino acids. J gave up 1 base and V 3 bases, and 5 bases lay outside the gene matches. CDR1 and CDR2 (germline): SGHDT, YYEEEE. Here the CDR3 reads CASSSLGGVNTGELFF. In nucleotides, the CDR3 is TGTGCCAGCAGCTCACTCGGGGGGGTGAACACCGGGGAGCTGTTTTTT.

V gene TRBV2 combines with J gene TRBJ2-7; perhaps TRBD2 as D (5 bases). From germline, CDR1 is SNHLY and CDR2 FYNNEI. The CDR3 consists of 14 residues. The germline V and J ends were trimmed by 3 bases and 7 bases, with 16 bases remaining between them. CDR3 DNA sequence: TGTGCCAGCAGTGAGTCTCGGGGTCCGTGGGAGCAGTACTTC. Protein product: CASSESRGPWEQYF.

This clone is termed medium-sized. The chain links TRBV30 to TRBJ1-6, with a weak D call TRBD1 (6 bases). V lost 5 bases and J 4 bases, leaving 12 bases between the germline ends. The CDR3 is 14 amino acids. CDR1 GTSNPN and CDR2 SVGIG come from the germline V gene (reference sequence). The DNA for the CDR3 is TGTGCCTGGGAACCTGGGACATATAATTCACCCCTCCACTTT. It is translated as CAWEPGTYNSPLHF.

Only a few counts were recorded for this clone. The gene calls are TRBV20-1 and TRBJ2-7, with D unclear. Germline V gene sequence: CDR1 DFQATT, CDR2 SNEGSKA (reference sequence). Deletions cut 2 bases from V and 4 bases from J, with 6 bases between. The CDR3 is 11 residues long. CDR3: CSARQAYEQYF. The CDR3 coding sequence is TGCAGTGCTAGACAGGCGTACGAGCAGTACTTC.